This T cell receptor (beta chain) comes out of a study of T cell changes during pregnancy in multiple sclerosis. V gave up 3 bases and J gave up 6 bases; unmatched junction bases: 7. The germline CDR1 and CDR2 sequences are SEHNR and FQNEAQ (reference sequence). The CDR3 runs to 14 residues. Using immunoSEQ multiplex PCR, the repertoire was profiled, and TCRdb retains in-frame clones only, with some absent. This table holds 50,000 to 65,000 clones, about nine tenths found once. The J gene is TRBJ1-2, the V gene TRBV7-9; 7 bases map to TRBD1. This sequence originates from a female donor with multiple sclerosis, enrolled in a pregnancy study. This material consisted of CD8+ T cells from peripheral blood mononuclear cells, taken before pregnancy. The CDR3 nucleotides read TGTGCCAGCAGCTTGACCGGGACAGCAGATGGCTACACCTTC. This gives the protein CASSLTGTADGYTF.